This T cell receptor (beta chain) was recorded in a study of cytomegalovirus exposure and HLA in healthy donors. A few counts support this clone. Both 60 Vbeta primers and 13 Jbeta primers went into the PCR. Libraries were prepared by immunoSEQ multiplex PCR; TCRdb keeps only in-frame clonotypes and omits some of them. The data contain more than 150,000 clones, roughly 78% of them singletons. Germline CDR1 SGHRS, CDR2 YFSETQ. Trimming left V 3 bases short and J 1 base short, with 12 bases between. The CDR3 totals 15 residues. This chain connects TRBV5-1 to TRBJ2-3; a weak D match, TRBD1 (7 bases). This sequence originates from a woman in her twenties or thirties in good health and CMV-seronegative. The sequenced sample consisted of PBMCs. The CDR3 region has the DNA TGCGCCAGCAGCTACGGCGGGACAGGCACAGATACGCAGTATTTT. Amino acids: CASSYGGTGTDTQYF.